This TCR beta chain was retrieved from a study of PD-L1 blockade in urothelial cancer. Study-wide context: Blood was tested 3 weeks (second dose) and 6 weeks into treatment. Among blood samples, the median T cell count was some 140,000.

With regard to this clone: Its cognate antigen is unknown.

Germline lookup yields CDR1 LNHNV and CDR2 YYDKDF (reference sequence). V lost 8 bases and J 0 bases, leaving 10 bases between the germline ends. This CDR3 contains 13 residues. The study, taken as a whole, reports: Durable-benefit patients expanded tumor-associated blood clones more at 3 weeks.

The protocol was immunoSEQ multiplex PCR, while the TCRdb copy is restricted to in-frame clones and leaves out a portion. The sample holds 40,000 to 45,000 clones; about 88% are singletons and the top ten take over 2.5%. As to time point: peripheral blood 6 weeks after treatment start. The specimen comprised PBMCs, sampled around atezolizumab (anti-PD-L1) treatment. The chain joins TRBV15 to TRBJ1-1, with D hard to call. This receptor was obtained from a man aged 70 or older with urothelial cancer. The CDR3 here is CATSYGLNTEAFF. CDR3 nucleotides: TGTGCCACCTCGTACGGGTTGAACACTGAAGCTTTCTTT. The variable domain in full, completed from reference TRBV15 and TRBJ1-1, reads DAMVIQNPRYQVTQFGKPVTLSCSQTLNHNVMYWYQQKSSQAPKLLFHYYDKDFNNEADTPDNFQSRRPNTSFCFLDIRSPGLGDTAMYLCATSYGLNTEAFFGQGTRLTVV.